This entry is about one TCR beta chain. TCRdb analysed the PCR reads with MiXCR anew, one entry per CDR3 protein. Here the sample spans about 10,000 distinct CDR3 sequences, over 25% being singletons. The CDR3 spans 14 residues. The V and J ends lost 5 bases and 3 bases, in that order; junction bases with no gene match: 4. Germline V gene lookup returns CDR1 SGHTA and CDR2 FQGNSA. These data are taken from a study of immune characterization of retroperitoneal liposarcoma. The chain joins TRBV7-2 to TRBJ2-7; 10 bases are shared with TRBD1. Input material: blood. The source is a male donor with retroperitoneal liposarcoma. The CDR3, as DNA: TGTGCCAGCAGCCGTGGACAGGGGGGCTACGAGCAGTACTTC. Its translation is CASSRGQGGYEQYF.